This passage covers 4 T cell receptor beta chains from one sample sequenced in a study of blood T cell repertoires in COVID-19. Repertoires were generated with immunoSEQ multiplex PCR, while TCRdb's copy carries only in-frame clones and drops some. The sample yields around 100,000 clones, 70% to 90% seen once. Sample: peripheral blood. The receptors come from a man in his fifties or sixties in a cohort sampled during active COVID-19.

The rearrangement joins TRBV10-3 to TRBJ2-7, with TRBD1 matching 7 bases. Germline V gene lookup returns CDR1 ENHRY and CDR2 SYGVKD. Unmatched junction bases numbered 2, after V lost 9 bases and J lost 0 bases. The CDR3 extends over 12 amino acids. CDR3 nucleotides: TGTGCCATTTCAGGGGGCTCCTACGAGCAGTACGTC. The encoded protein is CAISGGSYEQYV.

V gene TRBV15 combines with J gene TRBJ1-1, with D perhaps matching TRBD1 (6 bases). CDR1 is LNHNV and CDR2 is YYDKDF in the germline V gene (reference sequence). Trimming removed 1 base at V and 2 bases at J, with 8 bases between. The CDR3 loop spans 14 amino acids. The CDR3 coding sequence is TGTGCCACCAGCAGAGCAGGGGTTAACACTGAAGCTTTCTTT. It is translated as CATSRAGVNTEAFF.

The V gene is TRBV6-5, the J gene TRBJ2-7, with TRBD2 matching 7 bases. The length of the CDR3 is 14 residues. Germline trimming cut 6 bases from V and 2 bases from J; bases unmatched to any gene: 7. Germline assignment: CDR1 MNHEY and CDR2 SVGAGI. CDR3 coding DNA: TGTGCCAGCAGCTCACTAGCGCCGCCCTACGAGCAGTACGTC. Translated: CASSSLAPPYEQYV.

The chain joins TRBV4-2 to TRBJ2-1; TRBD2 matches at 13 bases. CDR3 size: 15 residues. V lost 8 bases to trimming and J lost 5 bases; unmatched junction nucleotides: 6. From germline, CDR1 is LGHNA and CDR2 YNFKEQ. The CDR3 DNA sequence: TGTGCCAGCCAAAGGGGGACTAGCGGGAACAATGAGCAGTTCTTC. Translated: CASQRGTSGNNEQFF.